The next 26 T cell receptor beta chains were all read from a single sample in a study of tissue T cells after allogeneic stem cell transplantation. Assay used: immunoSEQ multiplex PCR; TCRdb lists only in-frame clones, some missing. The table shows under 2,500 clones, with around 76% occurring only once. The source was ileal tissue, collected at autopsy. The origin of the receptors is a male patient aged 40-70 years with steroid-refractory graft-versus-host disease after an allogeneic stem cell transplant. Some of these T cells may belong to the graft donor.

This chain links TRBV10-3 with TRBJ2-7; D not resolved. There are 14 residues in the CDR3. Trimming stripped 0 bases from V and 4 bases from J, with 10 bases between. Germline V gene data show CDR1 as ENHRY and CDR2 as SYGVKD. For the CDR3, the DNA is TGTGCCATCAGTGAGTCGAAGGAACGTTACGAGCAGTACTTC. Translated: CAISESKERYEQYF.

This chain links TRBV3-1 (or the pseudogene TRBV3-2) with TRBJ1-2; 11 nucleotides agree with TRBD1. This CDR3 is built from 15 residues. Trimming removed 8 bases from V and 2 bases from J; junction bases left unmatched: 7. Germline-derived CDR1 and CDR2 are LGHDT and YNNKEL (reference sequence). CDR3 sequence reads: CASVDRTGGNYGYTF. Here the CDR3 DNA reads TGTGCCAGCGTGGACAGGACAGGGGGCAACTATGGCTACACCTTC.

In nucleotides, the CDR3 is TGCGCCAGCAGCCTGTCGGGAGCGGGGGAACAAGAGACCCAGTACTTC. This encodes CASSLSGAGEQETQYF. The chain is built from TRBV5-1 and TRBJ2-5, with 8 bases lining up with TRBD2. The germline V gene has CDR1 SGHRS and CDR2 YFSETQ. This CDR3 comprises 16 residues. V was pared by 4 bases and J by 2 bases, with 10 bases of the junction left unmatched.

This chain uses TRBV6-2 or TRBV6-3 with TRBJ2-3; TRBD2 matches at 9 bases. Germline CDR1 MNHEY, CDR2 SVGEGT. The CDR3 has 16 residues. Trimming at V came to 2 bases and at J to 4 bases, leaving 7 bases not matched to a gene. CDR3 DNA sequence: TGTGCCAGCAGTTACGGTGCGGGGGGGGCCCCAGATACGCAGTATTTT. The encoded protein is CASSYGAGGAPDTQYF.

The CDR3, as DNA: TGTGCCAGCGCCCGCAAGGGGCAAAGCAATCAGCCCCAGCATTTT. This gives the protein CASARKGQSNQPQHF. This chain uses TRBV27 with TRBJ1-5, with D possibly matching TRBD1 (5 bases). Germline V lookup: CDR1 MNHEY, CDR2 SMNVEV (reference sequence). The CDR3 extends over 15 amino acids. Deletions cut 8 bases from V and 1 base from J, with 15 bases between.

Only a few counts were recorded for this clone. The chain employs TRBV9 and TRBJ1-2; D is undetermined. V was pared by 4 bases and J by 4 bases, with 11 bases between. Germline assignment: CDR1 SGDLS and CDR2 YYNGEE. The length of the CDR3 is 13 residues. The CDR3 reads CASSYDGTYGYTF. The CDR3 nucleotides are TGTGCCAGCAGCTATGACGGAACCTATGGCTACACCTTC.

V usage is TRBV11-2 and J usage is TRBJ1-5; no reliable D call. V lost 1 base, J lost 4 bases, and 8 bases lay in between. CDR1 SGHAT and CDR2 FQNNGV come from the germline V gene. The CDR3 has 14 residues. This chain's CDR3 is CASSLGPVNQPQHF. The CDR3 nucleotides are TGTGCCAGCAGCTTAGGACCGGTTAATCAGCCCCAGCATTTT. The complete variable domain, with remaining parts taken from reference TRBV11-2 and TRBJ1-5, reads EAGVAQSPRYKIIEKRQSVAFWCNPISGHATLYWYQQILGQGPKLLIQFQNNGVVDDSQLPKDRFSAERLKGVDSTLKIQPAKLEDSAVYLCASSLGPVNQPQHFGDGTRLSIL.

This chain connects TRBV6-4 to TRBJ2-5; D remains ambiguous. This CDR3 is 13 amino acids long. Trimming cost V 1 base and J 7 bases, with 10 bases left between them. Per the germline V gene, CDR1 is MRHNA and CDR2 is SNTAGT. The CDR3 bases are TGTGCCAGCAGTGACTGGGCGCTGGGGACCCAGTACTTC. This gives the protein CASSDWALGTQYF.

This clone was recorded a few times. The chain employs TRBV30 and TRBJ2-2; 10 bases align to TRBD1. The trim removed 3 bases at V and 6 bases at J, leaving 7 bases unmatched. This CDR3 has 15 residues. Germline CDR1 and CDR2: GTSNPN and SVGIG (reference sequence). The CDR3 protein is CAWRLPGQGSGELFF. The DNA for the CDR3 is TGTGCCTGGAGGCTCCCGGGACAGGGGTCCGGGGAGCTGTTTTTT.

This chain joins TRBV5-1 and TRBJ2-7; TRBD1 matches at 8 bases. J was trimmed by 2 bases and V by 7 bases; bases with no gene match: 8. Germline V gene sequence: CDR1 SGHRS, CDR2 YFSETQ. CDR3 size: 14 residues. The CDR3 DNA reads as TGCGCCAGCGGGCAGGGGGCGATGCCCTACGAGCAGTACTTC. Translation: CASGQGAMPYEQYF.

The chain combines TRBV19 with TRBJ2-1; D unclear. V shed 3 bases and J shed 0 bases, with 9 bases lying between them. This CDR3 has 15 residues. Germline V CDR1 and CDR2: LNHDA, SQIVND (reference sequence). The CDR3 here is CASSIGRSSYNEQFF. CDR3 DNA sequence: TGTGCCAGTAGTATCGGGCGGAGCTCCTACAATGAGCAGTTCTTC.

Details on this clone: This clone may be a read error of a much larger clone one base away. The V and J genes are TRBV6-5 and TRBJ2-7, with a tentative D call TRBD1 (5 bases). V lost 6 bases, J lost 1 base, and 10 bases lay in between. The CDR3 contains 13 residues. The germline gives CDR1 MNHEY, CDR2 SVGAGI. CDR3 sequence (DNA): TGTGCCAGCAGGGTGGCAGGGTCCTACGAGCAGTACTTC. Translating it yields CASRVAGSYEQYF.

The rearrangement uses TRBV4-3 and TRBJ1-2; D not resolved. The germline gives CDR1 LGHNA, CDR2 YSLEER. Deletions cut 0 bases from V and 8 bases from J, with 16 bases between. The CDR3 covers 15 residues. The CDR3 is CASSQDLWGMGGYTF. The CDR3 DNA sequence: TGCGCCAGCAGCCAAGATTTGTGGGGAATGGGGGGCTACACCTTC.

This chain joins TRBV6-6 and TRBJ2-1; 10 bases agree with TRBD1. CDR1 is MNHNY, CDR2 SVGAGI, per germline (reference sequence). V was clipped by 7 bases and J by 5 bases; unmatched bases: 5. There are 14 residues in the CDR3. CDR3 sequence: CASTKGQGDNEQFF. CDR3 sequence (DNA): TGTGCCAGCACCAAAGGACAGGGGGACAATGAGCAGTTCTTC.

The chain is built from TRBV10-3 and TRBJ1-2; a possible D gene is TRBD1 (5 bases). The germline V and J ends were trimmed by 6 bases and 2 bases, with 10 bases remaining between them. CDR3 length: 13 amino acids. From germline, CDR1 is ENHRY and CDR2 SYGVKD. This CDR3 is CAISGDGNYGYTF. CDR3 nucleotide sequence: TGTGCCATCAGCGGGGACGGGAACTATGGCTACACCTTC.

The chain employs TRBV19 and TRBJ2-3, with D uncertain. In germline, CDR1 is LNHDA, CDR2 SQIVND (reference sequence). The length of the CDR3 is 12 residues. Trimming shortened V by 5 bases and J by 5 bases, and 8 bases separated the two germline ends. CDR3 sequence reads: CASSAVLDTQYF. The CDR3 nucleotides read TGTGCCAGTAGTGCGGTGTTAGATACGCAGTATTTT.

This clone was picked up one time. V gene TRBV11-2 combines with J gene TRBJ2-2; TRBD2 agrees at 8 bases. The germline gives CDR1 SGHAT, CDR2 FQNNGV. The J segment lost 6 bases and the V segment lost 5 bases, leaving 14 bases of the junction unmatched. The CDR3 contains 17 residues. The CDR3 DNA reads as TGTGCCAGCAGCCCTCTCCCCCGGGGGGGCCTCTCCGGGGAGCTGTTTTTT. Translated, it gives CASSPLPRGGLSGELFF.

This chain uses TRBV18 with TRBJ1-2; 8 positions match TRBD1. The germline V gene encodes CDR1 KGHSH and CDR2 LQKENI. V lost 6 bases to trimming and J lost 7 bases; unmatched junction nucleotides: 16. The CDR3 runs 16 residues. CDR3 DNA: TGTGCCAGCTCTTACACCGCAGACAGGGGAGAGAGTGGCTACACCTTC. As protein: CASSYTADRGESGYTF.

V gene TRBV7-8 combines with J gene TRBJ1-6; no clear D. The CDR3 sequence is 14 residues long. The V and J ends lost 2 bases and 7 bases respectively, with 9 bases between them. Germline V CDR1 and CDR2: SGHVS, FQNEAQ. CDR3 sequence: CASSLTHGNSPLHF. CDR3 DNA sequence: TGTGCCAGCAGCTTAACTCATGGGAATTCACCCCTCCACTTT.

This chain links TRBV11-3 with TRBJ1-6; D gene unclear. The CDR3 spans 14 residues. V was cut by 3 bases and J by 9 bases, with 12 bases left in between. Germline V lookup: CDR1 SGHNT, CDR2 YENEEA. This CDR3 is CASSFGGYGSPLHF. The DNA of the CDR3 is TGTGCCAGCAGCTTTGGAGGGTATGGTTCACCCCTCCACTTT.

CDR3 in DNA: TGTGCCAGTCATGAGGAAGATACGCAGTATTTT. Its translation: CASHEEDTQYF. V and J are TRBV28 and TRBJ2-3; D unresolved. The V end was cut by 9 bases, the J end by 5 bases, with 9 bases between. This CDR3 has 11 amino acids. Per the germline V gene, CDR1 is MDHEN and CDR2 is SYDVKM.

The genes are TRBV25-1 and TRBJ1-6; 8 nucleotides agree with TRBD1. J gave up 7 bases and V 5 bases, and 7 bases lay outside the gene matches. The CDR3 totals 15 residues. Germline CDR1 is MGHDK and CDR2 is SYGVNS. The CDR3 region is CASSRGQGLNSPLHF. Here the CDR3 DNA reads TGTGCCAGCAGTCGAGGACAGGGTTTGAATTCACCCCTCCACTTT. Supplemented by reference TRBV25-1 and TRBJ1-6, the full variable domain reads EADIYQTPRYLVIGTGKKITLECSQTMGHDKMYWYQQDPGMELHLIHYSYGVNSTEKGDLSSESTVSRIRTEHFPLTLESARPSHTSQYLCASSRGQGLNSPLHFGNGTRLTVT.

The rearrangement links TRBV12-5 to TRBJ2-3, with 8 bases fitting TRBD1. The CDR3 length is 17 residues. In germline, CDR1 is LGHNT, CDR2 FRNRAP. V was clipped by 4 bases and J by 2 bases; unmatched bases: 11. The CDR3 protein is CASGSRQGIISTDTQYF. CDR3 coding DNA: TGTGCTAGTGGTTCCCGACAGGGGATAATTTCCACAGATACGCAGTATTTT.

This clone was recorded only once. CDR3 protein: CASSTSDRAIGGYTF. The CDR3 DNA follows: TGTGCCAGCAGCACCTCGGACAGGGCGATCGGTGGCTACACCTTC. V usage is TRBV7-9 and J usage is TRBJ1-2; the match to TRBD1 covers 8 bases. Germline V gene lookup returns CDR1 SEHNR and CDR2 FQNEAQ (reference sequence). The ends lost 5 bases at V and 7 bases at J; junction bases unmatched: 12. The CDR3 loop spans 15 amino acids.

The J gene is TRBJ1-1, the V gene TRBV19; TRBD1 might be the D (5 bases). The germline V gene encodes CDR1 LNHDA and CDR2 SQIVND (reference sequence). V was shortened by 5 bases and J by 1 base, with 11 bases between the two germline ends. The CDR3 sequence is 14 residues long. The CDR3 DNA reads TGTGCCAGTAGTTGGGGGTCAGCGAACACTGAAGCTTTCTTT. Protein product: CASSWGSANTEAFF.

The chain couples TRBV19 to TRBJ2-3, with 9 bases that match TRBD2. Germline V gives CDR1 LNHDA, CDR2 SQIVND (reference sequence). With 4 bases clipped from V and 4 bases from J, the junction kept 9 bases outside the gene matches. The length of the CDR3 is 16 residues. The CDR3 reads CASSSGLATFADTQYF. The CDR3 region has the DNA TGTGCCAGTAGTAGCGGACTAGCGACTTTCGCAGATACGCAGTATTTT. The variable domain in full, completed from reference TRBV19 and TRBJ2-3, reads DGGITQSPKYLFRKEGQNVTLSCEQNLNHDAMYWYRQDPGQGLRLIYYSQIVNDFQKGDIAEGYSVSREKKESFPLTVTSAQKNPTAFYLCASSSGLATFADTQYFGPGTRLTVL.